A selection of T cell receptor beta chains follows, all from one sample in a study. Each CDR3 protein is one row after TCRdb ran MiXCR on the 5' RACE reads. The data contain about 43,000 distinct CDR3 sequences, 29% of them singletons. Sequencing was performed on memory CD4+ T cells sorted from a lymph node. The source is a female donor with breast cancer. CDR3s include the opening cysteine and the closing phenylalanine or tryptophan. Fields, in order: CDR3 DNA, CDR3 protein, D gene, V gene, clone size, J gene. A D gene is named only where the DNA matches it firmly. Clone size, where shown, is once, few, many, or a class for clones that have expanded.

CDR3 DNA: TGCGCCAGCAGCCAAGATATCGGAGGGACCTCGGAAAAACTGTTTTTT; CDR3 protein: CASSQDIGGTSEKLFF; D gene: NA; V gene: TRBV4-3; clone size: few; J gene: TRBJ1-4
CDR3 DNA: TGTGCCAGCAGCCGTGGACTAGCTGCTGGGAACATTCAGTACTTC; CDR3 protein: CASSRGLAAGNIQYF; D gene: TRBD2; V gene: TRBV3-1; clone size: few; J gene: TRBJ2-4
CDR3 DNA: TGTGCCAGCAGTACTAGCGGGAGTTTTTACAATGAGCAGTTCTTC; CDR3 protein: CASSTSGSFYNEQFF; D gene: TRBD2; V gene: TRBV6-1; clone size: few; J gene: TRBJ2-1
CDR3 DNA: TGCGCCAGCAGCTTGGACGGGACTAGCGGGGGGCTCGCCGGGTTCTTC; CDR3 protein: CASSLDGTSGGLAGFF; D gene: TRBD2; V gene: TRBV5-1; clone size: NA; J gene: TRBJ2-1
CDR3 DNA: TGCGCCAGCAGCCGCGGACTTATTAGCACAGATACGCAGTATTTT; CDR3 protein: CASSRGLISTDTQYF; D gene: NA; V gene: TRBV10-1; clone size: NA; J gene: TRBJ2-3
CDR3 DNA: TGTGCCAGCAATCCCGGACAGGGAAACTATGGCTACACCTTC; CDR3 protein: CASNPGQGNYGYTF; D gene: TRBD1; V gene: TRBV27; clone size: NA; J gene: TRBJ1-2
CDR3 DNA: TGCGCCAGCAGCCAAGGCCAGTTTGGTACGCAGTATTTT; CDR3 protein: CASSQGQFGTQYF; D gene: NA; V gene: TRBV4-1; clone size: NA; J gene: TRBJ2-3
CDR3 DNA: TGCGCCAGCAGCTTGGAACGGGTGGATACGCAGTATTTT; CDR3 protein: CASSLERVDTQYF; D gene: NA; V gene: TRBV5-1; clone size: few; J gene: TRBJ2-3
CDR3 DNA: TGTGCCAGCAGTTCCTCCGGGACAGGGTATCAGCCCCAGCATTTT; CDR3 protein: CASSSSGTGYQPQHF; D gene: TRBD1; V gene: TRBV28; clone size: few; J gene: TRBJ1-5
CDR3 DNA: TGTGCCATCGGGTCCATGGGAGGCACCTTC; CDR3 protein: CAIGSMGGTF; D gene: NA; V gene: TRBV10-3; clone size: many; J gene: TRBJ1-2
CDR3 DNA: TGTGCCAGCAGCCAAGATCCCCACAGGGGCGGCTACACCTTC; CDR3 protein: CASSQDPHRGGYTF; D gene: TRBD1; V gene: TRBV4-2; clone size: few; J gene: TRBJ1-2
CDR3 DNA: TGTGCCAGCAGCTCCTATAGCGGGAGGGATACTTACAATGAGCAGTTCTTC; CDR3 protein: CASSSYSGRDTYNEQFF; D gene: TRBD2; V gene: TRBV11-2; clone size: NA; J gene: TRBJ2-1
CDR3 DNA: TGTACCAGCAGTGGGTTAAAGGGATACAATGAGCAGTTCTTC; CDR3 protein: CTSSGLKGYNEQFF; D gene: NA; V gene: TRBV6-1; clone size: NA; J gene: TRBJ2-1
CDR3 DNA: TGCAGCGTCGTCACGGGACGGCCTTACACTGAAGCTTTCTTT; CDR3 protein: CSVVTGRPYTEAFF; D gene: NA; V gene: TRBV29-1; clone size: few; J gene: TRBJ1-1
CDR3 DNA: TGTGCCAGCAGCTCCGATAGGGTCAAAGGCTACACCTTC; CDR3 protein: CASSSDRVKGYTF; D gene: NA; V gene: TRBV7-3; clone size: NA; J gene: TRBJ1-2
CDR3 DNA: TGTGCCAGCAGCCAAGGTGCCCGACTCCAAGAGACCCAGTACTTC; CDR3 protein: CASSQGARLQETQYF; D gene: NA; V gene: TRBV4-2; clone size: NA; J gene: TRBJ2-5
CDR3 DNA: TGCGCCAGCAGCCACGGACTGTTCTCTGGGGCCAACGTCCTGACTTTC; CDR3 protein: CASSHGLFSGANVLTF; D gene: NA; V gene: TRBV5-1; clone size: NA; J gene: TRBJ2-6
CDR3 DNA: TGCGCCAGCAGCTCAACCGCGACACCCCAAGAGACCCAGTACTTC; CDR3 protein: CASSSTATPQETQYF; D gene: NA; V gene: TRBV5-1; clone size: NA; J gene: TRBJ2-5
CDR3 DNA: TGCAGTGCTAGAGATGTGGCGGGAGGCCACTTAGATACGCAGTATTTT; CDR3 protein: CSARDVAGGHLDTQYF; D gene: TRBD2; V gene: TRBV20-1; clone size: few; J gene: TRBJ2-3
CDR3 DNA: TGTGCCAGCAGTTTAGTGTCTAGCGGAAGATACAATGAGCAGTTCTTC; CDR3 protein: CASSLVSSGRYNEQFF; D gene: TRBD2; V gene: TRBV28; clone size: few; J gene: TRBJ2-1
CDR3 DNA: TGTGCCAGCAGTTTTAATGGGTTCTCCTACGAGCAGTACTTC; CDR3 protein: CASSFNGFSYEQYF; D gene: NA; V gene: TRBV28; clone size: few; J gene: TRBJ2-7
CDR3 DNA: TGTGCCAGCAGTTTGAGCTCCTACAATGAGCAGTTCTTC; CDR3 protein: CASSLSSYNEQFF; D gene: NA; V gene: TRBV27; clone size: NA; J gene: TRBJ2-1
CDR3 DNA: TGCGCCAGCAGTGAGAGCGCTACGACAGGGGAGCTGTTTTTT; CDR3 protein: CASSESATTGELFF; D gene: NA; V gene: TRBV10-2; clone size: many; J gene: TRBJ2-2
CDR3 DNA: TGTGCCAGCAGGGACAGGGGGTGGGGGAACACTGAAGCTTTCTTT; CDR3 protein: CASRDRGWGNTEAFF; D gene: TRBD1; V gene: TRBV28; clone size: NA; J gene: TRBJ1-1
CDR3 DNA: TGTGCCAGCAGGGGGACAGGAGACAATCAGCCCCAGCATTTT; CDR3 protein: CASRGTGDNQPQHF; D gene: NA; V gene: TRBV21-1; clone size: few; J gene: TRBJ1-5
CDR3 DNA: TGTGCCAGCAGCGTAGCTCCGGCCGTTAGTACTGAAGCTTTCTTT; CDR3 protein: CASSVAPAVSTEAFF; D gene: NA; V gene: TRBV9; clone size: NA; J gene: TRBJ1-1
CDR3 DNA: TGTGCCAGCAGCTCTAACTTACCCCGGGGTAATGAAAAACTGTTTTTT; CDR3 protein: CASSSNLPRGNEKLFF; D gene: NA; V gene: TRBV5-4; clone size: few; J gene: TRBJ1-4
CDR3 DNA: TGCAGTGCTAGGCCGGGACAGGGGGATGATGGCTACACCTTC; CDR3 protein: CSARPGQGDDGYTF; D gene: TRBD1; V gene: TRBV20-1; clone size: NA; J gene: TRBJ1-2
CDR3 DNA: TGCAGTGCCCGTGCAGGATCAACTAGCTTTCGTACAGATACGCAGTATTTT; CDR3 protein: CSARAGSTSFRTDTQYF; D gene: NA; V gene: TRBV20-1; clone size: NA; J gene: TRBJ2-3
CDR3 DNA: TGTGCCAGCAGTTTGGAAGGGGTAGGGTATGGCTACACCTTC; CDR3 protein: CASSLEGVGYGYTF; D gene: NA; V gene: TRBV28; clone size: NA; J gene: TRBJ1-2
CDR3 DNA: TGTGCCACCAGCAGAGGCACGGGAGCTCCCACAGATACGCAGTATTTT; CDR3 protein: CATSRGTGAPTDTQYF; D gene: NA; V gene: TRBV15; clone size: few; J gene: TRBJ2-3
CDR3 DNA: TGTGCCAGCAGTTCCATTGGAGTTGCCAGCACTGAAGCTTTCTTT; CDR3 protein: CASSSIGVASTEAFF; D gene: NA; V gene: TRBV6-6; clone size: few; J gene: TRBJ1-1
CDR3 DNA: TGCGCCAGCAGCAAAGACCGGGGCGACATTCAGTACTTC; CDR3 protein: CASSKDRGDIQYF; D gene: NA; V gene: TRBV4-1; clone size: NA; J gene: TRBJ2-4
CDR3 DNA: TGCAGCGTTGAAGACCGCGGTGCAAGGCAGAGTGAAGCTTTCTTT; CDR3 protein: CSVEDRGARQSEAFF; D gene: NA; V gene: TRBV29-1; clone size: NA; J gene: TRBJ1-1
CDR3 DNA: TGCAGTGCTAGTCGGCTAGCGGGAGTGACCTACAATGAGCAGTTCTTC; CDR3 protein: CSASRLAGVTYNEQFF; D gene: TRBD2; V gene: TRBV20-1; clone size: few; J gene: TRBJ2-1
CDR3 DNA: TGCGCCAGCAGTGAAGGTGGTAGCGGGGACAATGAGCAGTTCTTC; CDR3 protein: CASSEGGSGDNEQFF; D gene: TRBD2; V gene: TRBV10-1; clone size: few; J gene: TRBJ2-1
CDR3 DNA: TGTGCCAGCAGCCCCCTCGCGGGTTCGGGGGGTACGCAGTATTTT; CDR3 protein: CASSPLAGSGGTQYF; D gene: TRBD2; V gene: TRBV12-3/TRBV12-4; clone size: NA; J gene: TRBJ2-3
CDR3 DNA: TGTGCCAGCAGTCATGGGACAGGCCACTACGAGCAGTACTTC; CDR3 protein: CASSHGTGHYEQYF; D gene: TRBD1; V gene: TRBV25-1; clone size: NA; J gene: TRBJ2-7
CDR3 DNA: TGTGCCAGCAGCAAGGGAAGCCTAGCGGGAGCGACAGATACGCAGTATTTT; CDR3 protein: CASSKGSLAGATDTQYF; D gene: TRBD2; V gene: TRBV9; clone size: few; J gene: TRBJ2-3
CDR3 DNA: TGTGCCACCAGTGTCGGGACAGCGGGTGGAGATACGCAGTATTTT; CDR3 protein: CATSVGTAGGDTQYF; D gene: NA; V gene: TRBV15; clone size: NA; J gene: TRBJ2-3
CDR3 DNA: TGTGCCAGCACCACGGCGGGCCACTACGAGCAGTACTTC; CDR3 protein: CASTTAGHYEQYF; D gene: NA; V gene: TRBV11-2; clone size: NA; J gene: TRBJ2-7
CDR3 DNA: TGCGCCAGCAGCCAAGAGGCGTCTTCGGTTTGGGGTCCCAGTCAGCCCCAGCATTTT; CDR3 protein: CASSQEASSVWGPSQPQHF; D gene: NA; V gene: TRBV4-3; clone size: NA; J gene: TRBJ1-5
CDR3 DNA: TGTGCCAGCAGTTTTAGTTCGGGGGGATTGGCTTTCTTT; CDR3 protein: CASSFSSGGLAFF; D gene: NA; V gene: TRBV12-3/TRBV12-4; clone size: NA; J gene: TRBJ1-1
CDR3 DNA: TGTGCCAGCAGTTTATCCCGGATAGATTCACCCCTCCACTTT; CDR3 protein: CASSLSRIDSPLHF; D gene: NA; V gene: TRBV28; clone size: few; J gene: TRBJ1-6
CDR3 DNA: TGCGCCAGCAGCCAAGAATGGGCGGGGAGCAGATACGAGCAGTACTTC; CDR3 protein: CASSQEWAGSRYEQYF; D gene: NA; V gene: TRBV4-1; clone size: few; J gene: TRBJ2-7
CDR3 DNA: TGTGCCAGCAGCTCTCCGGGACAGGGGATTGACTATGGCTACACCTTC; CDR3 protein: CASSSPGQGIDYGYTF; D gene: TRBD1; V gene: TRBV7-2; clone size: few; J gene: TRBJ1-2
CDR3 DNA: TGTGCCTGCAGCCGATTCCTAGGGACTGGACCCTACGAGCAGTACTTC; CDR3 protein: CACSRFLGTGPYEQYF; D gene: NA; V gene: TRBV28; clone size: few; J gene: TRBJ2-7
CDR3 DNA: TGTGCCAGCAGCTCGGGGACTAGCGGGAGTCAAGAGACCCAGTACTTC; CDR3 protein: CASSSGTSGSQETQYF; D gene: TRBD2; V gene: TRBV7-7; clone size: NA; J gene: TRBJ2-5
CDR3 DNA: TGTGCCAGCAGTAGAGGCCCCTCAACCTACGAGCAGTACTTC; CDR3 protein: CASSRGPSTYEQYF; D gene: NA; V gene: TRBV6-1; clone size: few; J gene: TRBJ2-7
CDR3 DNA: TGTGCCAGCAGCGGCATAGCGGGGGAGGCCTACGAGCAGTACTTC; CDR3 protein: CASSGIAGEAYEQYF; D gene: TRBD2; V gene: TRBV9; clone size: NA; J gene: TRBJ2-7
CDR3 DNA: TGTGCCAGTAGTTCTCCCCGCGGGGGCAATGAGCAGTTCTTC; CDR3 protein: CASSSPRGGNEQFF; D gene: TRBD2; V gene: TRBV19; clone size: few; J gene: TRBJ2-1
CDR3 DNA: TGCAGTACTAGAGATCCGAACAGGGGGGCCGGTGGCTACACCTTC; CDR3 protein: CSTRDPNRGAGGYTF; D gene: TRBD1; V gene: TRBV20-1; clone size: NA; J gene: TRBJ1-2
CDR3 DNA: TGTGCCAGCAGGACCCCCGGCGGGGCCCAGGGGGAGCAGTACTTC; CDR3 protein: CASRTPGGAQGEQYF; D gene: NA; V gene: TRBV6-5; clone size: once; J gene: TRBJ2-7
CDR3 DNA: TGCAGCGGTGATGGGCAGGGTGTGAATACGCAATATTTT; CDR3 protein: CSGDGQGVNTQYF; D gene: NA; V gene: TRBV29-1; clone size: NA; J gene: TRBJ2-3
CDR3 DNA: TGTGCCAGCAGCCCGTTAGCGGGGGGACAAGAGACCCAGTACTTC; CDR3 protein: CASSPLAGGQETQYF; D gene: TRBD2; V gene: TRBV7-9; clone size: NA; J gene: TRBJ2-5
CDR3 DNA: TGTGCCAGCAGTCAGCAGGATTCCAAGCGGTATTTT; CDR3 protein: CASSQQDSKRYF; D gene: NA; V gene: TRBV6-5; clone size: few; J gene: TRBJ2-3
CDR3 DNA: TGTGCCAGCAGATCCGGGACTAGCAGCGATACGCAGTATTTT; CDR3 protein: CASRSGTSSDTQYF; D gene: TRBD2; V gene: TRBV27; clone size: NA; J gene: TRBJ2-3
CDR3 DNA: TGTGCCAGTTCGGCCGTTTCGAACGAGCAGTACTTC; CDR3 protein: CASSAVSNEQYF; D gene: NA; V gene: TRBV7-2; clone size: NA; J gene: TRBJ2-7
CDR3 DNA: TGTGCCACAGGGGACGGGAATGCAGATACGCAGTATTTT; CDR3 protein: CATGDGNADTQYF; D gene: NA; V gene: TRBV12-3/TRBV12-4; clone size: NA; J gene: TRBJ2-3